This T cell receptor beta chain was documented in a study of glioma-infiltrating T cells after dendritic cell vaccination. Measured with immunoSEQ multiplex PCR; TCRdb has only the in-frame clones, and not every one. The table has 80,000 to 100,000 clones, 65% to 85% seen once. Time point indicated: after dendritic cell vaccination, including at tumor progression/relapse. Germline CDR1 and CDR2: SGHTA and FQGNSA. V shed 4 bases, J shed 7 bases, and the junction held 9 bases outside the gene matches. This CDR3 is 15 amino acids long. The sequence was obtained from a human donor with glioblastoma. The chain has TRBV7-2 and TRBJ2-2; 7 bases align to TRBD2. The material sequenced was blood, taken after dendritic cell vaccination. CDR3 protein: CASSSGGGVHGELFF. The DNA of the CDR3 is TGTGCCAGCAGCTCGGGTGGGGGGGTCCACGGGGAGCTGTTTTTT.